This TCR beta chain was recorded in a study of vaccination and CD4 T cells after COVID-19. The assay that was used to sequence DNA from cultured CD4+ T cells was the Oncomine TCR Beta short-read assay. TCRdb re-analysed the PCR reads in MiXCR, keeping a single row per CDR3 protein. Of over 10,000 distinct CDR3 sequences listed, 45% to 55% are singletons. About this clonotype itself: What it binds is not known.

Treatment denoted: approximately nine-day PBMC culture with coronavirus spike peptide pools or control peptides (ViraFEST assay). V dropped 5 bases and J dropped 5 bases, with 15 bases sitting between them. The CDR3 is 14 amino acids. Germline values: CDR1 MDHEN, CDR2 SYDVKM. Sequenced input: CD4+ T cells from blood, cultured in vitro. The clonotype was recovered from a human donor who had recovered from COVID-19. The J gene is TRBJ1-1, the V gene TRBV28, with D uncertain. CDR3 bases: TGTGCCAGCAGTGTGTCGTTGGGCGGGACTGAAGCTTTCTTT. Protein product: CASSVSLGGTEAFF.